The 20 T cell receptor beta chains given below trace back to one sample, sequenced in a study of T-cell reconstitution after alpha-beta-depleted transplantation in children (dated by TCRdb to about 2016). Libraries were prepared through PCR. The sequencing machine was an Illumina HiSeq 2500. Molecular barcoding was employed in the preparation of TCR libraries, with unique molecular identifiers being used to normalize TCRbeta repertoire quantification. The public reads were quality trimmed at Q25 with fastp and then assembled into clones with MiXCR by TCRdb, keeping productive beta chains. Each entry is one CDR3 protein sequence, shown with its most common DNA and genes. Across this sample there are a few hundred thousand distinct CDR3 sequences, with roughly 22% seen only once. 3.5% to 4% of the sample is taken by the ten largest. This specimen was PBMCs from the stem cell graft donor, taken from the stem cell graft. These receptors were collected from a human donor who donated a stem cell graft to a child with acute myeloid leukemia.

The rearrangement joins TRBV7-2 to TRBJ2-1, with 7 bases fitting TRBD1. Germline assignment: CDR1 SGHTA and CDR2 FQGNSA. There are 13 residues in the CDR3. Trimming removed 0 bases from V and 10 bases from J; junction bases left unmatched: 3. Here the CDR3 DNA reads TGTGCCAGCAGCTTAGCATACAGGGGCGAGCAGTTCTTC. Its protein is CASSLAYRGEQFF.

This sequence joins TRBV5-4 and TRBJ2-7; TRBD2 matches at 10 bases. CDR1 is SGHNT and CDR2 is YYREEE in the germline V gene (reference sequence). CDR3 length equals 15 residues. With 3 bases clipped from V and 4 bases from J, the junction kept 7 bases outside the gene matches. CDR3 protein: CASSSVTSGNYEQYF. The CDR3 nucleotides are TGTGCCAGCAGCTCGGTTACTAGCGGGAATTACGAGCAGTACTTC.

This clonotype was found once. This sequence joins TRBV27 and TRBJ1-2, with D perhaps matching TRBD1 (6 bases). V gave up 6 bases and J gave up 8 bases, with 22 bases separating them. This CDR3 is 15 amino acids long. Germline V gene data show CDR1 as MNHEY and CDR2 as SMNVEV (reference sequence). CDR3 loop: CASSSYLGQSEGYTF. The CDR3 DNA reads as TGTGCCAGCAGCTCCTACCTGGGACAATCCGAAGGCTACACCTTC.

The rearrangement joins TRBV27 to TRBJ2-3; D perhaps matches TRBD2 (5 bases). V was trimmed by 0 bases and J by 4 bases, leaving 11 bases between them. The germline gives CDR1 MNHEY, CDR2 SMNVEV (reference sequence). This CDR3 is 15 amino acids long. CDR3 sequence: CASSLSYSAADTQYF. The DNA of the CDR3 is TGTGCCAGCAGTTTATCGTATAGCGCGGCAGATACGCAGTATTTT.

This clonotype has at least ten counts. CDR3 sequence: CAIGDRGTNTEAFF. In DNA, the CDR3 is TGTGCCATCGGGGACAGGGGGACGAACACTGAAGCTTTCTTT. The V call is TRBV10-3, the J call TRBJ1-1; TRBD1 aligns across 11 bases. CDR1 and CDR2 from the germline V gene are ENHRY and SYGVKD. The V segment lost 8 bases and the J segment 1 base; nucleotides outside the gene matches: 3. The CDR3 is made up of 14 amino acids.

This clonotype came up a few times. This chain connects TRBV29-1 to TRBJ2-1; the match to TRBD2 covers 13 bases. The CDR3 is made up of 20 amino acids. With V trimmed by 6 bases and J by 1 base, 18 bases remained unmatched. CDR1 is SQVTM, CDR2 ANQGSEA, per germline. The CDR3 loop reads CSVHIRTGLAGARSYNEQFF. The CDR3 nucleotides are TGCAGCGTCCACATACGAACCGGACTAGCGGGAGCAAGATCCTACAATGAGCAGTTCTTC.

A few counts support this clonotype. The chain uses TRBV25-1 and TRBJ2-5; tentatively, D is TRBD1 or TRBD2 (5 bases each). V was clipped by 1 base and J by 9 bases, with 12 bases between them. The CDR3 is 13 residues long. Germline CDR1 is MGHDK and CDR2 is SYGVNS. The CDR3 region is CASSESQQEAQYF. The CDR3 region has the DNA TGTGCCAGCAGTGAATCCCAACAGGAGGCCCAGTACTTC.

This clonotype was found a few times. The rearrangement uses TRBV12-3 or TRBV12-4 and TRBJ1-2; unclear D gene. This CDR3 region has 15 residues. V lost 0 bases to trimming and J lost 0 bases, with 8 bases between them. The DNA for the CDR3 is TGTGCCAGCAGTTTAGCGCCGGGGTCTAACTATGGCTACACCTTC. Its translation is CASSLAPGSNYGYTF.

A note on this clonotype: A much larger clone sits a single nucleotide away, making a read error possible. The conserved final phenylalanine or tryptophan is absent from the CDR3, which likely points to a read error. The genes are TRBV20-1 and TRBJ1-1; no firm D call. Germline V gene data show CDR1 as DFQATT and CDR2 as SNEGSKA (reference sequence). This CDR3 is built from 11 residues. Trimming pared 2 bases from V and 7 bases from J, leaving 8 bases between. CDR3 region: CSARYGYEAFS. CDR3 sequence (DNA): TGCAGTGCTAGATATGGGTATGAAGCTTTCTCT.

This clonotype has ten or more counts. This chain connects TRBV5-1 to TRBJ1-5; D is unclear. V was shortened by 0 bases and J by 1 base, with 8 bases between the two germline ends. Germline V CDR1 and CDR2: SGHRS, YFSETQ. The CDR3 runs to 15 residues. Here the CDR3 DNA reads TGCGCCAGCAGCTTGGCAGGTTCCAGCAATCAGCCCCAGCATTTT. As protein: CASSLAGSSNQPQHF.

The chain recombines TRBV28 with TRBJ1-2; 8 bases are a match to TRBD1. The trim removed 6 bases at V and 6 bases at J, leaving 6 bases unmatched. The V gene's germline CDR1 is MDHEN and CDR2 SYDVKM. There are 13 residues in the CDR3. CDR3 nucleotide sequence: TGTGCCAGCAGCCCGGGACAGGAGGATGGCTACACCTTC. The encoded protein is CASSPGQEDGYTF.

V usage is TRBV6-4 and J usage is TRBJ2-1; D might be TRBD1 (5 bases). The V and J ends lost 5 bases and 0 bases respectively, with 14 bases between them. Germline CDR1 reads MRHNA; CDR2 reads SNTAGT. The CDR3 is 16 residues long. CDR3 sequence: CASSPFSRDSYNEQFF. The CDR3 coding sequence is TGTGCCAGCAGTCCTTTTAGCAGGGACTCCTACAATGAGCAGTTCTTC.

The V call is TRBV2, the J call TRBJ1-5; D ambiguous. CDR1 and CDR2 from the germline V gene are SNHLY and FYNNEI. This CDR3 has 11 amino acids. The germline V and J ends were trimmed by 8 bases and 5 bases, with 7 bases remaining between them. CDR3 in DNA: TGTGCCAGCGGAGTTGATCAGCCCCAGCATTTT. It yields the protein CASGVDQPQHF. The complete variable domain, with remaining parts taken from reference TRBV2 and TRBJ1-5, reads EPEVTQTPSHQVTQMGQEVILRCVPISNHLYFYWYRQILGQKVEFLVSFYNNEISEKSEIFDDQFSVERPDGSNFTLKIRSTKLEDSAMYFCASGVDQPQHFGDGTRLSIL.

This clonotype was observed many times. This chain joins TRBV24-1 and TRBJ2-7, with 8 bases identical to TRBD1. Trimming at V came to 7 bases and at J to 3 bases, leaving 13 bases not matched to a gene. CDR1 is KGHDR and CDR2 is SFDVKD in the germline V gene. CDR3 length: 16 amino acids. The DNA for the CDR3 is TGTGCCACCAGCCCCATCCGGGCAGGGGGCGTCTACGAGCAGTACTTC. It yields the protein CATSPIRAGGVYEQYF.

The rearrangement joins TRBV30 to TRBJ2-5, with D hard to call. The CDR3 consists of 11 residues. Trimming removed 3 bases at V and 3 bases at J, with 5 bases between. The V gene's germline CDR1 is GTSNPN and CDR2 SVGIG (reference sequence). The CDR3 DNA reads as TGTGCCTGGAGAGGCAAAGAGACCCAGTACTTC. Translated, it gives CAWRGKETQYF.

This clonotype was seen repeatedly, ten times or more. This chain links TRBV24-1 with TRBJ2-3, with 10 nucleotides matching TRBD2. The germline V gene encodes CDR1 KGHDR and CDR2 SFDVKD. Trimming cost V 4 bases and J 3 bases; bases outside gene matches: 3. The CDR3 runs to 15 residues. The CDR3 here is CATSDELAGTDTQYF. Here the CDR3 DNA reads TGTGCCACCAGTGACGAACTAGCGGGGACAGATACGCAGTATTTT.

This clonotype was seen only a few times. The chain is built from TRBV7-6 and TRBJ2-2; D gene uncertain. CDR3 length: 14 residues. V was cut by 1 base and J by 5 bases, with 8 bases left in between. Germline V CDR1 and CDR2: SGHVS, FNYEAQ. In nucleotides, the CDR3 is TGTGCCAGCAGCTTAGAACGTACTACCGGGGAGCTGTTTTTT. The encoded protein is CASSLERTTGELFF. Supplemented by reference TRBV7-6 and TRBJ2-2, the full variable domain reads GAGVSQSPRYKVTKRGQDVALRCDPISGHVSLYWYRQALGQGPEFLTYFNYEAQQDKSGLPNDRFSAERPEGSISTLTIQRTEQRDSAMYRCASSLERTTGELFFGEGSRLTVL.

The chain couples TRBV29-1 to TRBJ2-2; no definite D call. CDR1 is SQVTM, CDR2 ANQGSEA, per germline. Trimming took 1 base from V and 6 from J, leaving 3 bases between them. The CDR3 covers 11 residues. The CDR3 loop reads CSVEGPGELFF. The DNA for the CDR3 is TGCAGCGTTGAAGGCCCCGGGGAGCTGTTTTTT.

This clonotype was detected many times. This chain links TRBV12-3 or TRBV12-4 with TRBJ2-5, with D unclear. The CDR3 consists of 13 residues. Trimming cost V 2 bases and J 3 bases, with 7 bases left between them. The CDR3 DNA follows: TGTGCCAGCAGTTTATTCGAGGAAGAGACCCAGTACTTC. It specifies CASSLFEEETQYF.

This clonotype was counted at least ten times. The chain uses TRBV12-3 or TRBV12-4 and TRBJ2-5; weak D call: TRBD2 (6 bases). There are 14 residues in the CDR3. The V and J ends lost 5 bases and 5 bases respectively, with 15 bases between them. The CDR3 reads CASSPRLVGETQYF. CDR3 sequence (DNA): TGTGCCAGCAGTCCCAGACTAGTTGGTGAGACCCAGTACTTC.